Listed here is a single TCR beta chain. The target antigen is unknown. The data were produced by immunoSEQ multiplex PCR, yet TCRdb's version contains in-frame clones alone and is incomplete. This sample has under 95,000 clones; roughly 90% occur once, and the top ten carry under 3%. The sample belongs to a study of T cell responses to AZD1222 COVID-19 vaccine. Study details: Analyses pooled second doses at about 4 or about 12 weeks.

The CDR3 length is 18 residues. The germline gives CDR1 LGHNA, CDR2 YSLEER. V was shortened by 2 bases and J by 3 bases, with 19 bases between the two germline ends. Overall study findings and caveats: The sample set comprised mostly white British donors with more females, and clonal diversity was possibly underestimated. At study baseline, merely six AZD1222 recipients were seropositive.

The receptor comes from an adult in good health. The material sequenced was peripheral blood, taken on day 0 of AZD1222 vaccination. The chain couples TRBV4-3 to TRBJ1-4, with D possibly being TRBD1 (6 bases). The CDR3 is CASSQLPRGGSPNEKLFF. DNA for the CDR3: TGCGCCAGCAGCCAACTTCCCAGGGGCGGCTCCCCTAATGAAAAACTGTTTTTT.